Only one count was recorded for the clone carrying this T cell receptor (beta chain). This specimen comes from a study of T cell changes during pregnancy in multiple sclerosis. The CDR3 covers 14 residues. Germline-derived CDR1 and CDR2 are SNHLY and FYNNEI. Trimming at V came to 10 bases and at J to 2 bases, leaving 9 bases not matched to a gene. Here immunoSEQ multiplex PCR was the method, and the copy in TCRdb shows in-frame clones only, minus some. The sample shows roughly 86,000 clones, over 80% of them seen only once. Material: peripheral blood, obtained in the first trimester of pregnancy. The TCR sequence derives from a female donor with multiple sclerosis, enrolled in a pregnancy study. The chain couples TRBV2 to TRBJ2-5; 8 bases agree with TRBD1. In nucleotides, the CDR3 is TGTGCCAACTGCCGGGACAGGTCTCAAGAGACCCAGTACTTC. Amino acid sequence: CANCRDRSQETQYF.